This record looks at one TCR beta chain sequence and its context. These data belong to a study of CD8 T cells in Susac syndrome. The authors reverse transcribed about 0.5 to 1 ug RNA with random hexamers. TCRdb processed the immunoSEQ multiplex PCR reads anew with MiXCR; each CDR3 protein has one entry. Of about 150,000 distinct CDR3 sequences listed, about 94% were seen once; the top ten hold 0.21%. From blood CD8+ and CD4+ T cells, the TCR beta chain was sequenced. Relapsing-remitting disease, either stable or active, was present in the treatment-naive patients who were the multiple sclerosis controls. Sequencing used CD8+ T cells from PBMCs. This receptor was obtained from a human donor with multiple sclerosis.

Here the CDR3 DNA reads TGTGCCAGCAGCCCGGCGGGAGTACTCTCCTACAATGAGCAGTTCTTC. Its protein is CASSPAGVLSYNEQFF. This chain connects TRBV27 to TRBJ2-1; TRBD2 matches 7 bases. Germline V gene sequence: CDR1 MNHEY, CDR2 SMNVEV (reference sequence). Unmatched junction bases numbered 8, after V lost 6 bases and J lost 0 bases. This CDR3 region has 16 residues.